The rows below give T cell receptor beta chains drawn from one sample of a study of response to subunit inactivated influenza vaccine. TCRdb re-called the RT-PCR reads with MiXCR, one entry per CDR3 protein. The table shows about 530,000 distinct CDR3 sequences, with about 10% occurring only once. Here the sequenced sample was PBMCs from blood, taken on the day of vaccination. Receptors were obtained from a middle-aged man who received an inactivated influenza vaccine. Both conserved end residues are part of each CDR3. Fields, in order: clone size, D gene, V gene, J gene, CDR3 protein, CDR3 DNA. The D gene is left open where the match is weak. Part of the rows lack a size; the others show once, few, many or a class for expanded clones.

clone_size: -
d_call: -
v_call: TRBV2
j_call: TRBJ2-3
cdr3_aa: CASSENGVTQYF
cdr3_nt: TGTGCCAGCAGTGAAAATGGCGTTACGCAGTATTTT

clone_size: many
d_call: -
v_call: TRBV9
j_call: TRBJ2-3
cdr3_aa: CASSVSGTDTQYF
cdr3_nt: TGTGCCAGCAGTGTAAGTGGTACAGATACGCAGTATTTT

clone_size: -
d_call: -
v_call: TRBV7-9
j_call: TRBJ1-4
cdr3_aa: CASSLGLRTNEKLFF
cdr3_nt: TGTGCCAGCAGCTTAGGGCTCCGAACTAATGAAAAACTGTTTTTT

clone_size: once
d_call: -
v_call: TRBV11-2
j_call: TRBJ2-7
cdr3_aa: CASSLEGSVLASEQYF
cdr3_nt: TGTGCCAGCAGCTTAGAAGGGTCGGTCTTGGCTAGCGAGCAGTACTTC

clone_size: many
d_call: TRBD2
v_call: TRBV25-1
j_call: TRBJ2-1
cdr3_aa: CASSEYGLAGGPGNEQFF
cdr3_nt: TGTGCCAGCAGTGAATACGGACTAGCGGGAGGGCCCGGCAATGAGCAGTTCTTC

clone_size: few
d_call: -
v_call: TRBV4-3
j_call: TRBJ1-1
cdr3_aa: CASSQGNKMSNTEAFF
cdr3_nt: TGCGCCAGCAGCCAAGGAAACAAGATGTCAAACACTGAAGCTTTCTTT

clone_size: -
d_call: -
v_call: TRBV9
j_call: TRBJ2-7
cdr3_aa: CASSPTRETYEQYF
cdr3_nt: TGTGCCAGCAGCCCGACTAGAGAGACCTACGAGCAGTACTTC

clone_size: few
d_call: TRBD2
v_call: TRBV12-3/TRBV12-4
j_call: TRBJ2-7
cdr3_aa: CASSLWAGGLDEQYF
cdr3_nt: TGTGCCAGCAGTTTATGGGCGGGAGGGCTCGACGAGCAGTACTTC

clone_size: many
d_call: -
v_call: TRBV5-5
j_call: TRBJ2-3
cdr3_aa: CASRQGLPSDTQYF
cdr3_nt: TGTGCCAGCAGACAGGGACTTCCGTCAGATACGCAGTATTTT

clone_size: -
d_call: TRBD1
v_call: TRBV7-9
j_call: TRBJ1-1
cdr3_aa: CASSARTGLNTEAFF
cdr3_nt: TGTGCCAGCAGCGCCCGGACAGGGCTGAACACTGAAGCTTTCTTT

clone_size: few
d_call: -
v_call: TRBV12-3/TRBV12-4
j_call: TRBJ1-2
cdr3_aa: CASSPDRFGYTF
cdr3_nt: TGTGCCAGCAGCCCGGACCGCTTTGGCTACACCTTC

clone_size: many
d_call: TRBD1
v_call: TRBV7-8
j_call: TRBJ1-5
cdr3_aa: CASSSSDRGNQPQHF
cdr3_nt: TGTGCCAGCAGCTCGTCGGACAGGGGGAATCAGCCCCAGCATTTT

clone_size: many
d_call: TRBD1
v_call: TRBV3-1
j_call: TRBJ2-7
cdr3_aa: CASSQEGYRDRGNEQYF
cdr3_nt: TGTGCCAGCAGCCAAGAAGGGTACCGGGACAGGGGAAACGAGCAGTACTTC

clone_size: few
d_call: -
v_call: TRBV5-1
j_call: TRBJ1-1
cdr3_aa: CASSLRGQRTEAFF
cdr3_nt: TGCGCCAGCAGCTTGAGGGGCCAGAGGACTGAAGCTTTCTTT

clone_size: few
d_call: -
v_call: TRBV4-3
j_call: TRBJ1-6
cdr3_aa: CASSQDQGRNSPLHF
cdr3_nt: TGCGCCAGCAGCCAAGATCAGGGGCGAAATTCACCCCTCCACTTT

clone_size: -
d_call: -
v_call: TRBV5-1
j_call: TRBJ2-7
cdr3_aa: CASSLFRPAVLSYEQYF
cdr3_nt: TGCGCCAGCAGCTTGTTTAGGCCAGCGGTCCTCTCCTACGAGCAGTACTTC

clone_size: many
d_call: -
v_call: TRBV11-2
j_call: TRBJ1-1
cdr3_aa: CASSLAEGRTEAFF
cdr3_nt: TGTGCCAGCAGCTTAGCTGAGGGCCGCACTGAAGCTTTCTTT

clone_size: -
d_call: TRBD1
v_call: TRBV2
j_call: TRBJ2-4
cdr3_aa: CASRLRDSIQYF
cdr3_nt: TGTGCCAGCAGGCTCCGGGACAGCATTCAGTACTTC

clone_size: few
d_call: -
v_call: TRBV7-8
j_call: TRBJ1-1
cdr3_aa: CASRKQGHTEAFF
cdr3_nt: TGTGCCAGCAGGAAACAGGGACACACTGAAGCTTTCTTT

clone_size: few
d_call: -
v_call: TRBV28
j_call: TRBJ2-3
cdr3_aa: CASSFWRAITDTQYF
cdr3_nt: TGTGCCAGCAGTTTTTGGCGGGCAATCACAGATACGCAGTATTTT

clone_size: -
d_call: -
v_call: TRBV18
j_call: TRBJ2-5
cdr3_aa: CASSPVITETQYF
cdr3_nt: TGTGCCAGCTCACCAGTTATTACGGAGACCCAGTACTTC

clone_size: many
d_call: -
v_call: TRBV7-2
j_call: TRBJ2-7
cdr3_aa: CASSLRELAYEQYF
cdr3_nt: TGTGCCAGCAGCTTACGTGAGTTAGCCTACGAGCAGTACTTC

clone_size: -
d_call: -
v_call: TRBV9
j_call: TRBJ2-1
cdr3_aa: CASSVQANNEQFF
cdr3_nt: TGTGCCAGCAGCGTACAAGCGAACAATGAGCAGTTCTTC

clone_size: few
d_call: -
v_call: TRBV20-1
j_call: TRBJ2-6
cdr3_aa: CSARDLRLSGANVLTF
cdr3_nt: TGCAGTGCTAGAGATTTGAGGCTCTCTGGGGCCAACGTCCTGACTTTC

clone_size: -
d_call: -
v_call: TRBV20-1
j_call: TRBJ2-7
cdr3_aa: CSARESGVRSYEQYF
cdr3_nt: TGCAGTGCTAGAGAATCCGGGGTACGATCCTACGAGCAGTACTTC

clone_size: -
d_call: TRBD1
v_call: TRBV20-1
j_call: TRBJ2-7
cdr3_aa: CSARVDRGISYEQYF
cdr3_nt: TGCAGTGCGAGAGTGGACAGGGGCATCTCCTACGAGCAGTACTTC

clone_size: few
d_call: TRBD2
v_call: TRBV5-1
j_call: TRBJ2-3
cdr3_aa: CASSLPPTILRISGGYEDTQYF
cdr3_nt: TGCGCCAGCAGCTTGCCTCCGACGATTTTGCGAATTAGCGGGGGGTATGAAGATACGCAGTATTTT

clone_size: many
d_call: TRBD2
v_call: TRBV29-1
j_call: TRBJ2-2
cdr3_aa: CSAGLAGGTGELFF
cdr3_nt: TGCAGTGCCGGACTAGCGGGAGGCACCGGGGAGCTTTTTTTT

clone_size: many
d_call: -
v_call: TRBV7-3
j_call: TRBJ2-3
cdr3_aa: CASSPGSNADTQYF
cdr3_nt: TGTGCCAGCAGCCCCGGTAGTAATGCGGATACGCAGTATTTT

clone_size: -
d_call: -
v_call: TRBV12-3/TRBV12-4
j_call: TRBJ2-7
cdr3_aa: CASSLTSLEQYF
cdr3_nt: TGTGCCAGCAGTCTCACTAGTCTCGAGCAGTACTTC

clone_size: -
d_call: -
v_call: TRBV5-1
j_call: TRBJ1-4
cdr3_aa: CASSLASPSSEKLFF
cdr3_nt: TGCGCCAGCAGCTTGGCGAGTCCCTCATCCGAAAAACTGTTTTTT

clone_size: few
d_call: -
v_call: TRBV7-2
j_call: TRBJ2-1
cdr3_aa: CASSLPAGAEQFF
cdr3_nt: TGTGCCAGCAGCTTACCAGCAGGAGCTGAGCAGTTCTTC

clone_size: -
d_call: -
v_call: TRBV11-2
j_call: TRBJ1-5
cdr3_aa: CASSHYPSREGSNQPQHF
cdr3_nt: TGTGCCAGCAGCCACTACCCCTCTCGGGAGGGGAGCAATCAGCCCCAGCATTTT

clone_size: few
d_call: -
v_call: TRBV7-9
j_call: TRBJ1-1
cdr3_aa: CASSLDSTEAFF
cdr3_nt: TGTGCCAGCAGCTTAGACAGCACTGAAGCTTTCTTT

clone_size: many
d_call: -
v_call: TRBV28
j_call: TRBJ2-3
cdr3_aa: CASSFGVSTDTQYF
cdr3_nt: TGTGCCAGCAGTTTTGGGGTTAGCACAGATACGCAGTATTTT

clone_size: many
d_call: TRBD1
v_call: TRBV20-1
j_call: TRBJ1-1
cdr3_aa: CSAREGTGRVNTEAFF
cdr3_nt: TGCAGTGCTAGGGAGGGGACAGGGAGGGTGAACACTGAAGCTTTCTTT

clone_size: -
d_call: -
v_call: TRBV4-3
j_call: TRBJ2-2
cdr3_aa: CASSQSWRGSGELFF
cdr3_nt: TGCGCCAGCAGCCAATCCTGGCGGGGATCCGGGGAGCTGTTTTTT

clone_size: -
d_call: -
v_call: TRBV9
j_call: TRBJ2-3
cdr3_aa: CASSPPRGADTDTQYF
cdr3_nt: TGTGCCAGCAGCCCCCCACGGGGGGCTGACACAGATACGCAGTATTTT

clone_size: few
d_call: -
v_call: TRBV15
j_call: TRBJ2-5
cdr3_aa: CATSRPSSGYLNQETQYF
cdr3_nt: TGTGCCACCAGCAGACCGTCCAGCGGCTATCTAAACCAAGAGACCCAGTACTTC

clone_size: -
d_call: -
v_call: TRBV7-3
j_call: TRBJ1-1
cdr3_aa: CASSKGAGAEAFF
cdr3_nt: TGTGCCAGCAGCAAAGGGGCTGGCGCTGAAGCTTTCTTT

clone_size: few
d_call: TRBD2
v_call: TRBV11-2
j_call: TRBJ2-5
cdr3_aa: CASSLASGGTQETQYF
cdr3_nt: TGTGCCAGCAGCTTAGCGAGCGGGGGGACCCAAGAGACCCAGTACTTC

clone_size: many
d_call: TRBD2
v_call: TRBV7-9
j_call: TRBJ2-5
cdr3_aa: CASNNRLAGEVEETQYF
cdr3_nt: TGTGCCAGCAACAACCGACTAGCGGGAGAGGTAGAAGAGACCCAGTACTTC

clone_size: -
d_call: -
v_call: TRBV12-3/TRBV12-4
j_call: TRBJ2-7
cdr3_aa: CASSFAGPEQYF
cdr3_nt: TGTGCCAGCAGTTTTGCAGGCCCCGAGCAGTACTTC

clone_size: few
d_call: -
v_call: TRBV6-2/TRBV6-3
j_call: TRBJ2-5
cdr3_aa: CASSFFQVNHPQETQYF
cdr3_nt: TGTGCCAGCAGTTTCTTTCAAGTGAACCACCCTCAAGAGACCCAGTACTTC

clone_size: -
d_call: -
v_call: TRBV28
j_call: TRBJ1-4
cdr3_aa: CASSSLNEKLFF
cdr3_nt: TGTGCCAGCAGTTCCCTTAATGAAAAACTGTTTTTT

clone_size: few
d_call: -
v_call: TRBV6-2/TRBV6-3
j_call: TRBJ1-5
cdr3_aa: CASSLGSQGQHF
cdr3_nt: TGTGCCAGCAGCCTTGGTAGTCAGGGACAGCATTTT

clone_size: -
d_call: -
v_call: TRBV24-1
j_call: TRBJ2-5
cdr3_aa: CATSDLRGGTQYF
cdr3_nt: TGTGCCACCAGTGATTTAAGAGGGGGGACCCAGTACTTC

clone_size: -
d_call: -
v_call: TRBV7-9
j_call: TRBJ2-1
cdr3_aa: CASSLDGTLSYNEQFF
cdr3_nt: TGTGCCAGCAGCTTAGACGGGACGCTCTCCTACAATGAGCAGTTCTTC

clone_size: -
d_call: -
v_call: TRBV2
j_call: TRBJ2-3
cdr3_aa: CASIRMGDTQYF
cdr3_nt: TGTGCCAGCATAAGGATGGGGGATACGCAGTATTTT

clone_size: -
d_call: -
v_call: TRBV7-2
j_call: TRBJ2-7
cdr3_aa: CASSPGRTSSYEQYF
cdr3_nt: TGTGCCAGCAGCCCGGGTAGGACGAGCTCCTACGAGCAGTACTTC

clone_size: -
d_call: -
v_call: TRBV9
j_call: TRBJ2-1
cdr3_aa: CASSVEGGAIVEQFF
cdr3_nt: TGTGCCAGCAGCGTAGAGGGGGGAGCCATTGTTGAGCAGTTCTTC

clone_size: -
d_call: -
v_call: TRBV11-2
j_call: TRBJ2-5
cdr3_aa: CASSLGGVSRSKTQYF
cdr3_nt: TGTGCCAGCAGCTTAGGGGGGGTCTCCCGAAGTAAGACCCAGTACTTC

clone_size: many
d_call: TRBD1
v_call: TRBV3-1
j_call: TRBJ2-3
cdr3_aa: CASSTPHRGDTQYF
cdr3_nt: TGTGCCAGCAGCACGCCCCACAGGGGAGATACGCAGTATTTT

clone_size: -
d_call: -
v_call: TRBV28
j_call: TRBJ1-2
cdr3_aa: CASSLRQGRAYGYTF
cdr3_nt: TGTGCCAGCAGTTTACGCCAGGGTCGGGCCTATGGCTACACCTTC

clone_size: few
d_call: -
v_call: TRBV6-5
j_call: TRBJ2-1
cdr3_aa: CASSYGTSSYNEQFF
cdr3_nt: TGTGCCAGCAGTTACGGGACTTCCTCCTACAATGAGCAGTTCTTC

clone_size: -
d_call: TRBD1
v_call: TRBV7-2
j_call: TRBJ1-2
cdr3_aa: CASSSDRVAGYTF
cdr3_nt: TGTGCCAGCAGCTCAGACAGGGTAGCTGGCTACACCTTC

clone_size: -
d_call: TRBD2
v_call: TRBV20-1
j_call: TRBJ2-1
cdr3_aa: CSARSSGRGVNEQFF
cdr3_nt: TGCAGTGCAAGATCTAGCGGGAGGGGAGTGAATGAGCAGTTCTTC

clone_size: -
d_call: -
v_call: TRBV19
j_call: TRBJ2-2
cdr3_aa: CASSIALAGELFF
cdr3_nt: TGTGCCAGTAGTATAGCGCTAGCCGGGGAGCTGTTTTTT